The source of this TCR beta chain is a study of OX40 agonist ivuxolimab in advanced cancers. The wider study: Mean age approximately 59 years, range 23 to 79; around 80% male. Study-level findings and limits: Relative to CD4+, CD8+ T cells held more expanded clones on average.

As regards this clone: Its antigen is unidentified.

The germline gives CDR1 SGDLS, CDR2 YYNGEE. This CDR3 is built from 13 residues. Trimming cost V 7 bases and J 5 bases, with 15 bases left between them. Method: immunoSEQ multiplex PCR; TCRdb's copy keeps in-frame clones and lacks some. The sample carries 70,000 to 90,000 clones, about 85% recorded once. Autoimmune disease history or systemic immunosuppression led to patients being barred. Blood sampling was done at baseline, cycle 4 day 1, and cycle 7 day 1. The TCR sequence derives from an adult with an advanced solid tumor such as melanoma, head and neck, liver or kidney cancer. This chain uses TRBV9 with TRBJ2-5; D might be TRBD2 (6 bases). Sequencing used CD4+ or CD8+ T cells sorted from blood, obtained in a trial of the OX40 agonist ivuxolimab. DNA for the CDR3: TGTGCCAGCGCGGGGTTTGGGGCCGAGACCCAGTACTTC. It encodes CASAGFGAETQYF.